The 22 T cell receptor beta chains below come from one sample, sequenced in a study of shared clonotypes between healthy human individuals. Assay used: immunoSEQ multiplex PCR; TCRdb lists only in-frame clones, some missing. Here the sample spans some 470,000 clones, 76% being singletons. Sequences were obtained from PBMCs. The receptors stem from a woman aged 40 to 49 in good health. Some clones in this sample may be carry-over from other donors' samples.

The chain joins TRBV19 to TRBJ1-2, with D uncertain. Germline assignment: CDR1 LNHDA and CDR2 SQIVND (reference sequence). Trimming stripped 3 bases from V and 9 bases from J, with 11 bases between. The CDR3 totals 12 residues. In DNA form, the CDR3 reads TGTGCCAGTAGTATGGTGGAGTATAGCTACACCTTC. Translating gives CASSMVEYSYTF.

The CDR3 reads CSVESGGRAEAFF. The CDR3 DNA sequence: TGCAGCGTTGAATCGGGGGGTCGGGCTGAAGCTTTCTTT. The rearrangement uses TRBV29-1 and TRBJ1-1, with D tentatively TRBD1 (5 bases). Germline assignment: CDR1 SQVTM and CDR2 ANQGSEA. The V end was cut by 2 bases, the J end by 6 bases, with 13 bases between. This CDR3 contains 13 residues.

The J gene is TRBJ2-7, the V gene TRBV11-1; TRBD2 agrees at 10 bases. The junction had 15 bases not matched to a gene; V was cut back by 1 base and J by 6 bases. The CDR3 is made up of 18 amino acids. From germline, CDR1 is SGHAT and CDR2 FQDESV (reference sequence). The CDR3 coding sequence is TGTGCCAGCAGCTTAGGAACTAGCGGGACCCCGCCCCATACCGAGCAGTACTTC. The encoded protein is CASSLGTSGTPPHTEQYF.

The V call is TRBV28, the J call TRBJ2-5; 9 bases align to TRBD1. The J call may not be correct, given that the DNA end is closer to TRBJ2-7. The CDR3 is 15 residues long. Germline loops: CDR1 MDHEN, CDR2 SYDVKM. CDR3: CASSSGTGLYSEQYF. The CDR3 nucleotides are TGTGCCAGCAGTTCCGGGACAGGGTTGTATAGCGAGCAGTACTTC.

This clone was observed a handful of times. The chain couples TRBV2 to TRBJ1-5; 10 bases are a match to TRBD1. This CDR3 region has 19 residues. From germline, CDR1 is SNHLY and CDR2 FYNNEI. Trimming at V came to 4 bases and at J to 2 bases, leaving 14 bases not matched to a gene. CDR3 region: CASSGDRDRGPFGNQPQHF. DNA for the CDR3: TGTGCCAGCAGTGGCGACCGGGACAGGGGCCCGTTCGGCAATCAGCCCCAGCATTTT. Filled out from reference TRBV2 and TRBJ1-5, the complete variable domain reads EPEVTQTPSHQVTQMGQEVILRCVPISNHLYFYWYRQILGQKVEFLVSFYNNEISEKSEIFDDQFSVERPDGSNFTLKIRSTKLEDSAMYFCASSGDRDRGPFGNQPQHFGDGTRLSIL.

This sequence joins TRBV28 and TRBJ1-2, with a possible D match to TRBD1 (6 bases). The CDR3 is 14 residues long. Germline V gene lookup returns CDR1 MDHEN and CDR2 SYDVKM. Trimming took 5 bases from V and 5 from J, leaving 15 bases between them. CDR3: CASSTVGAWYGYTF. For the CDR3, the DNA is TGTGCCAGCAGTACCGTGGGGGCTTGGTATGGCTACACCTTC.

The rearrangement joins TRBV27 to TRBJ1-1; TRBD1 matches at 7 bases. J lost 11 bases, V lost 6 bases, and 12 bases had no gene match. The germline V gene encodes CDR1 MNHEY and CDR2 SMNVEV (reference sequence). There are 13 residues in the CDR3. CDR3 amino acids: CASSARQGSSAFF. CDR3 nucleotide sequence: TGTGCCAGCAGCGCCCGACAGGGATCATCGGCTTTCTTT.

CDR3 protein: CAWSQGFFDSNQPQHF. In DNA form, the CDR3 reads TGTGCCTGGTCACAGGGTTTCTTTGATAGCAATCAGCCCCAGCATTTT. The chain employs TRBV30 and TRBJ1-5; possibly TRBD1 for D (6 bases). This CDR3 is 16 amino acids long. The V gene lost 5 bases and the J gene lost 0 bases, with 17 bases spanning the gap. Germline V CDR1 and CDR2: GTSNPN, SVGIG (reference sequence).

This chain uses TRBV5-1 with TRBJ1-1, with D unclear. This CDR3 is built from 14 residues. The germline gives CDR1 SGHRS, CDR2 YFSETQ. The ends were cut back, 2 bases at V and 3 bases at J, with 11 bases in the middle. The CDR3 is CASSFVQVDTEAFF. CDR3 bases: TGCGCCAGCAGCTTTGTCCAAGTGGACACTGAAGCTTTCTTT.

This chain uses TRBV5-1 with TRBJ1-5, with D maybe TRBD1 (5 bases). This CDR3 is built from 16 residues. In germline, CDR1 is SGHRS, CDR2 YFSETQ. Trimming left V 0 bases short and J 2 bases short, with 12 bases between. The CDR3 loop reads CASSLERGGGNQPQHF. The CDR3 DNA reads TGCGCCAGCAGCTTGGAAAGGGGTGGGGGCAATCAGCCCCAGCATTTT.

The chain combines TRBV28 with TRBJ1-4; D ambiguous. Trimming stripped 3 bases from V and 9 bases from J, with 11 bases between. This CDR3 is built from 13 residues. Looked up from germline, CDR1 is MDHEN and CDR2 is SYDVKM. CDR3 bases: TGTGCCAGCAGTTTTCCGGCAGAACAAAAACTGTTTTTT. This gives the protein CASSFPAEQKLFF.

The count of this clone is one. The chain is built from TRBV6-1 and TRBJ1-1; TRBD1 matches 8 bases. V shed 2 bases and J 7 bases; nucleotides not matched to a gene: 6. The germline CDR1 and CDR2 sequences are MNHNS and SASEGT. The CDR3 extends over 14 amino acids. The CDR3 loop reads CASSERGQEREAFF. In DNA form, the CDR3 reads TGTGCCAGCAGTGAACGGGGACAGGAGCGTGAAGCTTTCTTT.

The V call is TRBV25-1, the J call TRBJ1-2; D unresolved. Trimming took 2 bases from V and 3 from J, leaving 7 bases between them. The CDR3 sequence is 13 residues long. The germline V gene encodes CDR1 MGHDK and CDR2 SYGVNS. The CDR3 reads CASSEQTDYGYTF. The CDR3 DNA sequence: TGTGCCAGCAGTGAACAGACGGACTATGGCTACACCTTC.

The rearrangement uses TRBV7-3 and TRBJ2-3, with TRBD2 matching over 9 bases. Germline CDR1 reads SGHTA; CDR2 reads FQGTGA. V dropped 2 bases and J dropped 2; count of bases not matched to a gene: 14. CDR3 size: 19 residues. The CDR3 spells CASSLLRPGLAAVTDTQYF. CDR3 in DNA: TGTGCCAGCAGCTTACTCCGCCCGGGACTAGCAGCCGTCACAGATACGCAGTATTTT.

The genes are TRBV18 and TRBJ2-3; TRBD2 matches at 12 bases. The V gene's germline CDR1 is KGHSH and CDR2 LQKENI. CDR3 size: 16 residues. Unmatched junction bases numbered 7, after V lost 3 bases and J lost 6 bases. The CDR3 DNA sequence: TGTGCCAGCTCACCTTCGACTAGCGGGAGCATCGATACGCAGTATTTT. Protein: CASSPSTSGSIDTQYF.

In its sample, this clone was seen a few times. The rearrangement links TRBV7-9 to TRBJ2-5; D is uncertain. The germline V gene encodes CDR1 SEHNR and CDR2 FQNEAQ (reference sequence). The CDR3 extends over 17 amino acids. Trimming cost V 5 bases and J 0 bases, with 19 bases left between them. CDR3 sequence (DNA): TGTGCCAGCAGCCCCGGGTTTGGCAACGGGTACCAAGAGACCCAGTACTTC. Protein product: CASSPGFGNGYQETQYF.

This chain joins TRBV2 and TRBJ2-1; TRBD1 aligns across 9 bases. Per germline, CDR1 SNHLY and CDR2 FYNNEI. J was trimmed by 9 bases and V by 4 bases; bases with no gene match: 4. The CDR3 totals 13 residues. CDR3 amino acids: CASSGDRAGEQFF. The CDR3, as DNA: TGTGCCAGCAGTGGGGACAGGGCGGGTGAGCAGTTCTTC.

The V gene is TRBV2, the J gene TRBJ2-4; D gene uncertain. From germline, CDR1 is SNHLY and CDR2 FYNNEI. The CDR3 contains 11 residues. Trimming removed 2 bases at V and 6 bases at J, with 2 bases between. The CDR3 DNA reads TGTGCCAGCAGTGAACCAAACATTCAGTACTTC. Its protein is CASSEPNIQYF.

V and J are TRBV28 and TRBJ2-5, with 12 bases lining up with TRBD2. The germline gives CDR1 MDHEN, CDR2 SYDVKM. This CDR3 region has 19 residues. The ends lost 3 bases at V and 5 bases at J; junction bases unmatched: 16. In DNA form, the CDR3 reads TGTGCCAGCAGTTTCTTGGGGCGGGCTAGCGGGAGGGCCAGGGAGACCCAGTACTTC. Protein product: CASSFLGRASGRARETQYF.

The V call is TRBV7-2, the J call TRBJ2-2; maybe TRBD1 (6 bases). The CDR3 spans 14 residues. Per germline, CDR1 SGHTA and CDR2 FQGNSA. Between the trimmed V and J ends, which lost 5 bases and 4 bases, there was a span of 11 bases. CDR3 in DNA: TGTGCCAGCAGCCCGGTGGGGGCCACCGGGGAGCTGTTTTTT. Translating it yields CASSPVGATGELFF. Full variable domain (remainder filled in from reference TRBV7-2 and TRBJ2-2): GAGVSQSPSNKVTEKGKDVELRCDPISGHTALYWYRQSLGQGLEFLIYFQGNSAPDKSGLPSDRFSAERTGGSVSTLTIQRTQQEDSAVYLCASSPVGATGELFFGEGSRLTVL.

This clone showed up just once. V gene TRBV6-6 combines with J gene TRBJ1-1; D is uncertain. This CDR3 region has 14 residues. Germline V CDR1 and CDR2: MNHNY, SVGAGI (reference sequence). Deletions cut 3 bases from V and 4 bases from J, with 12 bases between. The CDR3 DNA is TGTGCCAGCAGTTATGTGACTTTAAGCACTGAAGCTTTCTTT. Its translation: CASSYVTLSTEAFF.

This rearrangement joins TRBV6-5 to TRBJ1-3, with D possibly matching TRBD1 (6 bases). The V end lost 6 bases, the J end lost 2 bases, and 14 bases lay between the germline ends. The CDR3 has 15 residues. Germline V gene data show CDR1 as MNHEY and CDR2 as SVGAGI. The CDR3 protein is CASRSQGATGNTIYF. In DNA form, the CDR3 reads TGTGCCAGCAGATCACAGGGAGCGACTGGAAACACCATATATTTT.